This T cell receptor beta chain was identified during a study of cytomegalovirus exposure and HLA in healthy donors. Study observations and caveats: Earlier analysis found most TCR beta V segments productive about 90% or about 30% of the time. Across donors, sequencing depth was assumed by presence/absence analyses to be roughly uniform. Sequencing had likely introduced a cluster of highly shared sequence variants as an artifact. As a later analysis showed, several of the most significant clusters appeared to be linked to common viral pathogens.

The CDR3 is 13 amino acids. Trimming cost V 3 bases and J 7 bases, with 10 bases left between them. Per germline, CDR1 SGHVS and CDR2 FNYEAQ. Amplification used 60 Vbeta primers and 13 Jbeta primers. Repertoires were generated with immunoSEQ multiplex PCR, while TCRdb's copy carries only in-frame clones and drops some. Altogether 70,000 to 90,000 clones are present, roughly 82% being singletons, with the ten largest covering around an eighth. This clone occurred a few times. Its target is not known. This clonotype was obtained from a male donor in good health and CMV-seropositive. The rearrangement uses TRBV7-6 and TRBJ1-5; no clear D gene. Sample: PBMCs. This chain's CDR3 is CASSFDGGQPQHF. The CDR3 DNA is TGTGCCAGCAGCTTTGACGGCGGGCAGCCCCAGCATTTT.